The 5 T cell receptor beta chains given below trace back to one sample, sequenced in a study of sequential checkpoint blockade in melanoma. Noted treatment: randomized to nivolumab then ipilimumab (arm A) or the reverse (arm B). The protocol was immunoSEQ multiplex PCR, while the TCRdb copy is restricted to in-frame clones and leaves out a portion. In the table there are 21,000 or so clones, 80% to 90% of which are singletons. The sample consisted of CD8+ T cells sorted from blood (inferred from file names), taken from a patient given nivolumab and ipilimumab in sequence. The receptor set was obtained from a human donor with melanoma.

V gene TRBV4-1 combines with J gene TRBJ2-2; TRBD1 agrees at 7 bases. Germline V gene sequence: CDR1 MGHRA, CDR2 YSYEKL. The CDR3 runs to 17 residues. V lost 3 bases to trimming and J lost 5 bases; unmatched junction nucleotides: 12. The CDR3 reads CASSQQVRGMRTGELFF. The CDR3 DNA is TGCGCCAGCAGCCAGCAGGTCAGGGGGATGAGGACCGGGGAGCTGTTTTTT.

J is TRBJ1-1 and V is TRBV10-3; D uncertain. The germline gives CDR1 ENHRY, CDR2 SYGVKD. V lost 6 bases to trimming and J lost 0 bases, with 8 bases between them. The CDR3 spans 13 residues. In nucleotides, the CDR3 is TGTGCCATCAGCTCACTGATGAACACTGAAGCTTTCTTT. Protein sequence: CAISSLMNTEAFF.

This clone was counted a single time. This rearrangement joins TRBV15 to TRBJ2-2; TRBD2 matches at 10 bases. This CDR3 spans 17 amino acids. The germline V gene encodes CDR1 LNHNV and CDR2 YYDKDF (reference sequence). The V gene end was trimmed by 4 bases and the J gene end by 4 bases; junction bases not matched to a gene: 9. The CDR3 here is CATSTERLAGFTGELFF. The CDR3 nucleotides are TGTGCCACCAGCACCGAGAGACTAGCGGGCTTCACCGGGGAGCTGTTTTTT.

V is TRBV4-1 and J is TRBJ2-1; D is undetermined. The V gene lost 1 base and the J gene lost 2 bases, with 15 bases spanning the gap. CDR1 is MGHRA and CDR2 is YSYEKL in the germline V gene. CDR3 length: 17 amino acids. CDR3 loop: CASSQVKPASPYNEQFF. CDR3 DNA: TGCGCCAGCAGCCAAGTTAAGCCTGCTTCCCCCTACAATGAGCAGTTCTTC.

The J gene is TRBJ2-5, the V gene TRBV7-2, with a possible D match to TRBD1 (6 bases). Germline V gene sequence: CDR1 SGHTA, CDR2 FQGNSA. Trimming took 5 bases from V and 4 from J, leaving 17 bases between them. The CDR3 contains 15 residues. CDR3 nucleotides: TGTGCCAGCAGCCACCGTCGGGGACACGGAGAGACCCAGTACTTC. Translated, it gives CASSHRRGHGETQYF.